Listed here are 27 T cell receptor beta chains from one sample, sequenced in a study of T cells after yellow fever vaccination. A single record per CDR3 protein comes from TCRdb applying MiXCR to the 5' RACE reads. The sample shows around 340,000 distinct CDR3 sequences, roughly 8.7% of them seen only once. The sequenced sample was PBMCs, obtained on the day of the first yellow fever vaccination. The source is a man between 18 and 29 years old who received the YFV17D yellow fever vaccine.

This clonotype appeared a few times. The CDR3 DNA is TGCGCCAGCAGCCAAGATCTTACAGGCGTTTACGAGCAGTACGTC. Encoded protein: CASSQDLTGVYEQYV. The rearrangement joins TRBV4-3 to TRBJ2-7, with a possible D match to TRBD1 (5 bases). The CDR3 is 15 amino acids. V shed 0 bases and J shed 4 bases, with 13 bases lying between them. CDR1 LGHNA and CDR2 YSLEER come from the germline V gene.

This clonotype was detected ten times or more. The CDR3 DNA sequence: TGTGCCACCCGGGAAACTTATAATTCACCCCTCCACTTT. Residues: CATRETYNSPLHF. The chain links TRBV12-3 or TRBV12-4 to TRBJ1-6; D gene unclear. The CDR3 is 13 residues long. With 10 bases removed from V and 4 bases from J, the gap between germline ends came to 11 bases.

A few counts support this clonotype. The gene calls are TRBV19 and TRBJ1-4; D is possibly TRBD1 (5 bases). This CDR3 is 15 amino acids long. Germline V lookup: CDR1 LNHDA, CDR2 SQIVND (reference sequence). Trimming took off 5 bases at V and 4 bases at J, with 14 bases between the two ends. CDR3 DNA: TGTGCCAGTAGTCCTCAGGGAAATGGTAATGAAAAACTGTTTTTT. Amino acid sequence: CASSPQGNGNEKLFF.

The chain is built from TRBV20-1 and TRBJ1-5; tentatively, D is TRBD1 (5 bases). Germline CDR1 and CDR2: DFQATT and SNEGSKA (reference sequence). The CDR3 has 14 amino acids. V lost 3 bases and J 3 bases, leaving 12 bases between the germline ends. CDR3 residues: CSASTGRNNQPQHF. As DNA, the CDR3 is TGCAGTGCTAGTACGGGACGGAACAATCAGCCCCAGCATTTT.

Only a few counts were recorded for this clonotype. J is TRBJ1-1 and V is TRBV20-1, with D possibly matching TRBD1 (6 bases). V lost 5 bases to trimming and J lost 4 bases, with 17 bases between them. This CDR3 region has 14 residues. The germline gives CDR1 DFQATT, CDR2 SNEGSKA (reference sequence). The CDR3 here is CSAPTTGGLTEAFF. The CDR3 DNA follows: TGCAGTGCTCCTACAACGGGGGGCCTCACTGAAGCTTTCTTT.

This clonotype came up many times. CDR3 in DNA: TGTGCCAGCAGCCCCCCTCAGGGCCGGGGCACTGAAGCTTTCTTT. It codes for CASSPPQGRGTEAFF. J is TRBJ1-1 and V is TRBV12-3 or TRBV12-4; D is perhaps TRBD1 (5 bases). Trimming took off 6 bases at V and 4 bases at J, with 18 bases between the two ends. CDR3 length: 15 residues.

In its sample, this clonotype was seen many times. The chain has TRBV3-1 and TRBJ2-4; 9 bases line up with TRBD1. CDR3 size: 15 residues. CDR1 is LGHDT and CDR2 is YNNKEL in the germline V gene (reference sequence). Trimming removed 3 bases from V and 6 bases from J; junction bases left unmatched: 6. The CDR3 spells CASSQAGTGTNIQYF. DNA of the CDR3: TGTGCCAGCAGCCAGGCCGGGACAGGGACAAACATTCAGTACTTC.

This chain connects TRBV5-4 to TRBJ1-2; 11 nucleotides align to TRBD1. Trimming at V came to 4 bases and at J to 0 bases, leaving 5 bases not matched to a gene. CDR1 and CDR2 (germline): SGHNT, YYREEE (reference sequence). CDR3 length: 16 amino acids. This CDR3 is CASSRLGQGANYGYTF. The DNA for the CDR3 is TGTGCCAGCAGCCGGCTGGGACAGGGGGCTAACTATGGCTACACCTTC. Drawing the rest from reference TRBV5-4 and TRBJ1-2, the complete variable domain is ETGVTQSPTHLIKTRGQQVTLRCSSQSGHNTVSWYQQALGQGPQFIFQYYREEENGRGNFPPRFSGLQFPNYSSELNVNALELDDSALYLCASSRLGQGANYGYTFGSGTRLTVV.

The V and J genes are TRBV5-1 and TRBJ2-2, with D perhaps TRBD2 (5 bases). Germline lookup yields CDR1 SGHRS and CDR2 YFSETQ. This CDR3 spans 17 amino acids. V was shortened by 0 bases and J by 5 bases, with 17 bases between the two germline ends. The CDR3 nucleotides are TGCGCCAGCAGCTTGGTCCCCACTAGAAGCGGTACCGGGGAGCTGTTTTTT. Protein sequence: CASSLVPTRSGTGELFF.

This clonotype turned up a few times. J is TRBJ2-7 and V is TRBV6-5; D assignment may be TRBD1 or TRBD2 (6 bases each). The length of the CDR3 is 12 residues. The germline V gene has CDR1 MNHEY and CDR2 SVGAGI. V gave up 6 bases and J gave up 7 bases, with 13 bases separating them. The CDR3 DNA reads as TGTGCCAGCAGCTACAGGGACTGGGAGCAGTACGTC. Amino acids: CASSYRDWEQYV.

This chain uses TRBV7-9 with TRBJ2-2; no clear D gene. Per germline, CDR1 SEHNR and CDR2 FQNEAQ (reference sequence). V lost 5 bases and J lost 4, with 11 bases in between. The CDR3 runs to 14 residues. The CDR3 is CASSLHLSTGELFF. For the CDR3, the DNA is TGTGCCAGCAGCCTACATCTTAGCACCGGGGAGCTGTTTTTT.

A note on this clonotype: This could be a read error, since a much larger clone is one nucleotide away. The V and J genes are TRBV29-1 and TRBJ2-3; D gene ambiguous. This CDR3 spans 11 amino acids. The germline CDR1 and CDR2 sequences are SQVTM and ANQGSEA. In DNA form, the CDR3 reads TGCGGCGGCGTAAAGGCGGATACGCAGTATTTT. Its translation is CGGVKADTQYF.

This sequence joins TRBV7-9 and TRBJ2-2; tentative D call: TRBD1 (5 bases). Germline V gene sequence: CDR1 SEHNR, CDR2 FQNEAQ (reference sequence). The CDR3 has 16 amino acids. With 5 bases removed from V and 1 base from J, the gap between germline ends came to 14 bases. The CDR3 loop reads CASSPPSGQNTGELFF. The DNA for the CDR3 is TGTGCCAGCAGCCCCCCCTCAGGACAGAACACCGGGGAGCTGTTTTTT.

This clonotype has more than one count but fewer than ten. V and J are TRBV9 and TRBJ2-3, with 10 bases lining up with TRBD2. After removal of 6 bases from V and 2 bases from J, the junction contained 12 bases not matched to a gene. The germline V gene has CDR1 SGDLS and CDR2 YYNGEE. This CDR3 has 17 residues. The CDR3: CASNNKASGGPTDTQYF. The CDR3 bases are TGTGCCAGCAACAATAAGGCTAGCGGGGGCCCCACAGATACGCAGTATTTT. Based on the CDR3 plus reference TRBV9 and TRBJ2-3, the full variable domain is DSGVTQTPKHLITATGQRVTLRCSPRSGDLSVYWYQQSLDQGLQFLIQYYNGEERAKGNILERFSAQQFPDLHSELNLSSLELGDSALYFCASNNKASGGPTDTQYFGPGTRLTVL.

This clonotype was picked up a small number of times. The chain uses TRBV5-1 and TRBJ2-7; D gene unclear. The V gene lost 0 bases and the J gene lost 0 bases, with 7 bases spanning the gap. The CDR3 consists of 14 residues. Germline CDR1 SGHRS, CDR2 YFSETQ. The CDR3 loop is CASSLGDFSYEQYF. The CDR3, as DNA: TGCGCCAGCAGCTTGGGTGACTTCTCCTACGAGCAGTACTTC. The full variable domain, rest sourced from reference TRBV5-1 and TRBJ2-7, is KAGVTQTPRYLIKTRGQQVTLSCSPISGHRSVSWYQQTPGQGLQFLFEYFSETQRNKGNFPGRFSGRQFSNSRSEMNVSTLELGDSALYLCASSLGDFSYEQYFGPGTRLTVT.

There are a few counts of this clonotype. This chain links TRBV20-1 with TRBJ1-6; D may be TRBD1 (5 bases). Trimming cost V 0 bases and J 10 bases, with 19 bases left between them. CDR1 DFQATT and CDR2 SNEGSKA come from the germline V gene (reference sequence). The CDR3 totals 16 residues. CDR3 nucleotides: TGCAGTGCTAGAGATCCGAAGCAGGGAGGAGGATCACCCCTCCACTTT. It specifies CSARDPKQGGGSPLHF.

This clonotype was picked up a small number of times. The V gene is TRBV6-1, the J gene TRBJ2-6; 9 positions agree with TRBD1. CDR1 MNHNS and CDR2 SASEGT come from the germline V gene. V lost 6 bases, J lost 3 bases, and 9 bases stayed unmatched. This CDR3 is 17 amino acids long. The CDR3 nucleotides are TGTGCCAGCAGAGTAGGGACAGGGAGGTTTGGGGCCAACGTCCTGACTTTC. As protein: CASRVGTGRFGANVLTF.

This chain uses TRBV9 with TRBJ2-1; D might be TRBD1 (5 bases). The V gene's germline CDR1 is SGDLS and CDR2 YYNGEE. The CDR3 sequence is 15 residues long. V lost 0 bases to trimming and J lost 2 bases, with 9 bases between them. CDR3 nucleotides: TGTGCCAGCAGCGTAGTACAGGTGGCCTACAATGAGCAGTTCTTC. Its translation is CASSVVQVAYNEQFF.

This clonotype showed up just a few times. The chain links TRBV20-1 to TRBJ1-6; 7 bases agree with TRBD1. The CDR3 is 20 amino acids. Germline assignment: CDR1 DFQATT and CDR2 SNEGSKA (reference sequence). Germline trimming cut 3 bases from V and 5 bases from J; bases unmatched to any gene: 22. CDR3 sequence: CSARHRTGTAIPLNNSPLHF. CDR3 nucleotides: TGCAGTGCTAGGCATCGGACCGGGACAGCGATACCATTAAATAATTCACCCCTCCACTTT.

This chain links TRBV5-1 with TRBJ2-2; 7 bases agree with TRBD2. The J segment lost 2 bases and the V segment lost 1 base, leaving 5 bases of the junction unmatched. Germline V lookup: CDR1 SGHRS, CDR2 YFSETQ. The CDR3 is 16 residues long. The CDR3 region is CASSLPGGSNTGELFF. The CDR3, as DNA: TGCGCCAGCAGCTTGCCGGGGGGTTCAAACACCGGGGAGCTGTTTTTT.

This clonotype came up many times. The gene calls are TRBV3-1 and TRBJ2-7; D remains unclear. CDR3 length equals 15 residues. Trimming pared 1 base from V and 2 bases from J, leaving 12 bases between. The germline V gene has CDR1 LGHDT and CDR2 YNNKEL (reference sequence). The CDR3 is CASSQGGLNPYEQYV. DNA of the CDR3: TGTGCCAGCAGCCAAGGGGGATTAAACCCCTACGAGCAGTACGTC.

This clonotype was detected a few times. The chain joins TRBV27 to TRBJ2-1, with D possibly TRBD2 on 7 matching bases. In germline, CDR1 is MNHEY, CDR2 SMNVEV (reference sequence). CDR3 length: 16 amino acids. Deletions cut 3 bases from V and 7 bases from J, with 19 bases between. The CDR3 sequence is CASSFDMGGAGNEQFF. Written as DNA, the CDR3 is TGTGCCAGCAGTTTCGATATGGGGGGGGCAGGTAATGAGCAGTTCTTC.

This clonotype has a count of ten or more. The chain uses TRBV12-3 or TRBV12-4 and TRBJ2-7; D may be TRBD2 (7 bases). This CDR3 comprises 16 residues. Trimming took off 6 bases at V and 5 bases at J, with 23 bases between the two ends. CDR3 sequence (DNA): TGTGCCAGCAGCCCTCATCCCGGGGGGCGTCAGGACGAGCAGTACTTC. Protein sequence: CASSPHPGGRQDEQYF.

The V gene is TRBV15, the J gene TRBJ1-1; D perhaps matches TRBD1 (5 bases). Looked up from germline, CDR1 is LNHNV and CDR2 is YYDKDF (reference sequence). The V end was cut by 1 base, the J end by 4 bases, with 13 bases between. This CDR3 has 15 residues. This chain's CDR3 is CATSRVGQGVTEAFF. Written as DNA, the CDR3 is TGTGCCACCAGCAGAGTTGGCCAGGGCGTCACTGAAGCTTTCTTT.

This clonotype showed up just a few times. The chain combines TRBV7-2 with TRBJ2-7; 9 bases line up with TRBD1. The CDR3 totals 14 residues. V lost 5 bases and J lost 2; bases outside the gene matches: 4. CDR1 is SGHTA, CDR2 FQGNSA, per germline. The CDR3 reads CASSVRQGAYEQYF. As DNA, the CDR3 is TGTGCCAGCAGCGTGCGACAGGGGGCCTACGAGCAGTACTTC. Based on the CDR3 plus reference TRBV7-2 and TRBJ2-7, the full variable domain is GAGVSQSPSNKVTEKGKDVELRCDPISGHTALYWYRQSLGQGLEFLIYFQGNSAPDKSGLPSDRFSAERTGGSVSTLTIQRTQQEDSAVYLCASSVRQGAYEQYFGPGTRLTVT.

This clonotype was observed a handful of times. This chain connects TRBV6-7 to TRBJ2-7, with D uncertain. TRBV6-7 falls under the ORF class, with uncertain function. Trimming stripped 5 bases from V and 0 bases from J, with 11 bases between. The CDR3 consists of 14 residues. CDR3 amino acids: CASSIRRGSYEQYF. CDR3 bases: TGTGCCAGCAGTATCCGACGTGGCTCCTACGAGCAGTACTTC.

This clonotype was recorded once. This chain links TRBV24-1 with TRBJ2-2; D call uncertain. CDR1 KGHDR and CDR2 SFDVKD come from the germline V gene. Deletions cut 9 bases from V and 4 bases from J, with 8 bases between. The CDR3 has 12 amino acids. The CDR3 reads CATESSTGELFF. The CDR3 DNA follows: TGTGCCACCGAAAGCTCCACCGGGGAGCTGTTTTTT.